This T cell receptor beta chain originates from a study of T cells in Graves' hyperthyroidism and ophthalmopathy. Points from the study as a whole: Blood shared most expanded thyroid clonotypes above 0.001. Prediction of ophthalmopathy progression came a median roughly 6.6 months pre-onset.

From RNA transcripts, TCR beta CDR3 regions were amplified. HTBI primers were employed in a first-round RT-PCR of the TCR CDR3. TCRdb reprocessed the multiplex PCR reads via MiXCR and lists one record per CDR3 protein. The sample has some 350,000 distinct CDR3 sequences; 15% are singletons. Orbital computed tomography, thyroid ultrasound, serum thyroxine and TRAb, and clinical symptoms together informed the diagnoses. PBMCs were collected from an approximately 9.2 ml volume of fresh peripheral blood. From germline, CDR1 is SGHTA and CDR2 FQGTGA. The CDR3 has 15 residues. V dropped 2 bases and J dropped 3; count of bases not matched to a gene: 5. For this clonotype: Its target is not known.

This TCR derives from an older woman with Graves' ophthalmopathy. The chain employs TRBV7-3 and TRBJ2-3; 7 bases agree with TRBD2. Sequenced: blood. The CDR3 DNA reads as TGTGCCAGCAGCTTATTTGCGGGAGAGACAGATACGCAGTATTTT. It codes for CASSLFAGETDTQYF.